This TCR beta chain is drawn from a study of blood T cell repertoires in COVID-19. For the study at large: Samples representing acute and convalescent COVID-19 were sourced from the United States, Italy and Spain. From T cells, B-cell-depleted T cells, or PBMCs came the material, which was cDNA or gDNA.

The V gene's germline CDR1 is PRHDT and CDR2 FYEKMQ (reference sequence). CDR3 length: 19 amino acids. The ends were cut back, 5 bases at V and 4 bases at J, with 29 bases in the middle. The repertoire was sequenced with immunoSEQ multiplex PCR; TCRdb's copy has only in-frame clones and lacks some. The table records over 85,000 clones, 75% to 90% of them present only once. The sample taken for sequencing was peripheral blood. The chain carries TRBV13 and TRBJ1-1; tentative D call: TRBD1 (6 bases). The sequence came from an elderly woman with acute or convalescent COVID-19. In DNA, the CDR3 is TGTGCCAGCAGCGAACGAGCGTTGGGCCTAGGGGGGGTGGCCACTGAAGCTTTCTTT. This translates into CASSERALGLGGVATEAFF. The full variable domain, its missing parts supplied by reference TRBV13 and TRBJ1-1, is AAGVIQSPRHLIKEKRETATLKCYPIPRHDTVYWYQQGPGQDPQFLISFYEKMQSDKGSIPDRFSAQQFSDYHSELNMSSLELGDSALYFCASSERALGLGGVATEAFFGQGTRLTVV.